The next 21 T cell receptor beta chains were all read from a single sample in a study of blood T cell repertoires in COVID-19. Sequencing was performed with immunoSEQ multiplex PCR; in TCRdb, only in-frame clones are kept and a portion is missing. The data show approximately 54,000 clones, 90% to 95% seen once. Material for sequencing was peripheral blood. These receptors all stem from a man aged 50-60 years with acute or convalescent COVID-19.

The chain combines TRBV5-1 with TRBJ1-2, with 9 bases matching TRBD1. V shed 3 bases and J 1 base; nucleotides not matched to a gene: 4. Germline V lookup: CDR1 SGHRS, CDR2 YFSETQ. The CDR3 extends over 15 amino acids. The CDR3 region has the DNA TGCGCCAGCAGCTCGACGACAGGGGGTAACTATGGCTACACCTTC. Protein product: CASSSTTGGNYGYTF.

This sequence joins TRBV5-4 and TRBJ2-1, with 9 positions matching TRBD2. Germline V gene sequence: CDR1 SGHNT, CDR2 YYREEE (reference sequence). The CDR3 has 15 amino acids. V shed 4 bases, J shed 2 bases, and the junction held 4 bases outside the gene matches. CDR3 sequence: CASSVTSGTYNEQFF. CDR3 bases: TGTGCCAGCAGCGTGACTAGCGGAACCTACAATGAGCAGTTCTTC.

The CDR3 nucleotides are TGTGCCAGCAGCCAGCTTACAGGGTTCACTGAAGCTTTCTTT. Protein sequence: CASSQLTGFTEAFF. V and J are TRBV3-1 (or the pseudogene TRBV3-2) and TRBJ1-1; D is possibly TRBD1 (6 bases). CDR3 length: 14 amino acids. Germline CDR1 LGHDT, CDR2 YNNKEL (reference sequence). Trimming left V 3 bases short and J 4 bases short, with 12 bases between.

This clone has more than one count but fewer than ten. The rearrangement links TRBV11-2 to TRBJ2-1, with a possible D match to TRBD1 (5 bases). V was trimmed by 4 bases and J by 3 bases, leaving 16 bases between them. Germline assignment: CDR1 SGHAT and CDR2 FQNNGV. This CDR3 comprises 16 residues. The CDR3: CASSSTWGGFYNEQFF. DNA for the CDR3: TGTGCCAGCAGCTCAACCTGGGGCGGATTCTACAATGAGCAGTTCTTC.

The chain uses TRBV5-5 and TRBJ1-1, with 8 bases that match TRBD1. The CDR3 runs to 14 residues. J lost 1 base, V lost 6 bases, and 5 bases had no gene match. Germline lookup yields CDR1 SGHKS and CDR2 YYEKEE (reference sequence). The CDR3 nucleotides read TGTGCCAGCAAACAGGGGGGGCAGAACACTGAAGCTTTCTTT. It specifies CASKQGGQNTEAFF.

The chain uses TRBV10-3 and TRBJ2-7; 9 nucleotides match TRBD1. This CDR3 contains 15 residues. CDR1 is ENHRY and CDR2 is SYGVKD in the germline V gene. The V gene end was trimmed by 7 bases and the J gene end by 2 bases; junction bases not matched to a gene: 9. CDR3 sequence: CAITNPDRGTYEQYF. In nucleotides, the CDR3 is TGTGCCATCACCAATCCGGACAGGGGCACCTACGAGCAGTACTTC.

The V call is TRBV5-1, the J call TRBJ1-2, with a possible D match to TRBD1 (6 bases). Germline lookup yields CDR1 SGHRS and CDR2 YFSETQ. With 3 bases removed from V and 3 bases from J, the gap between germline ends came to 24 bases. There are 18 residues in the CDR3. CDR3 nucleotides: TGCGCCAGCAGCTGGTCGGGACATCGTCGCTCTTTAGACTATGGCTACACCTTC. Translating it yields CASSWSGHRRSLDYGYTF.

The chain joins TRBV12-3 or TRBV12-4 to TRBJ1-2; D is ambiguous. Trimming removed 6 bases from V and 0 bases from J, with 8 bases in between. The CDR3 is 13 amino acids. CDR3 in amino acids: CASSQNPNYGYTF. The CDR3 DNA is TGTGCCAGCAGCCAGAATCCTAACTATGGCTACACCTTC.

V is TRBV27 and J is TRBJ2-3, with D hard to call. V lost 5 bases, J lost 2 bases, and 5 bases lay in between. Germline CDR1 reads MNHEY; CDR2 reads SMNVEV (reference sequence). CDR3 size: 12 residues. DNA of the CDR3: TGTGCCAGCAGTCGCTACACAGATACGCAGTATTTT. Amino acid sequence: CASSRYTDTQYF.

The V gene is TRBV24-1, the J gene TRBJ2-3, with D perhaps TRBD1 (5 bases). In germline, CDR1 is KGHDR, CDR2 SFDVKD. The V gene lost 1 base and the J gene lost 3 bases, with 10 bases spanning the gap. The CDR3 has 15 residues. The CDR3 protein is CATSDLRGKTDTQYF. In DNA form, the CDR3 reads TGTGCCACCAGTGATTTAAGGGGAAAGACAGATACGCAGTATTTT.

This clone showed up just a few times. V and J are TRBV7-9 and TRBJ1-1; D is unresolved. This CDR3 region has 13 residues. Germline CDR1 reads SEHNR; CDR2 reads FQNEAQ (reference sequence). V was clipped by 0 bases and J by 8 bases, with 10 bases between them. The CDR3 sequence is CASSLALGGEAFF. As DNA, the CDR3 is TGTGCCAGCAGCTTAGCGCTTGGAGGGGAAGCTTTCTTT.

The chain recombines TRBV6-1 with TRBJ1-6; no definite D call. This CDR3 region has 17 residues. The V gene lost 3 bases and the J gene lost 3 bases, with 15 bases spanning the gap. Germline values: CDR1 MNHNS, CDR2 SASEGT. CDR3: CASSDSRPALYNSPLHF. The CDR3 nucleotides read TGTGCCAGCAGTGATTCTAGGCCGGCCCTCTATAATTCACCCCTCCACTTT.

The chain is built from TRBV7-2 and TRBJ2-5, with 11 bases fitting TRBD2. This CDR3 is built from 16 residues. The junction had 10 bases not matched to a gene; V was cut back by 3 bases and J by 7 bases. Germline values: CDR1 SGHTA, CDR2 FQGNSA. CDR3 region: CASSLAVAGGPGTQYF. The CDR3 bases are TGTGCCAGCAGCTTGGCGGTAGCGGGAGGGCCGGGGACCCAGTACTTC.

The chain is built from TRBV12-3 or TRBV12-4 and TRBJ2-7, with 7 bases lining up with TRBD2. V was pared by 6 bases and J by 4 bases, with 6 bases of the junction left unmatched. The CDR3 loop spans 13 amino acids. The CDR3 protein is CASSRGSGYEQYF. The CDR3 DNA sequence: TGTGCCAGCAGCCGCGGGAGTGGGTACGAGCAGTACTTC.

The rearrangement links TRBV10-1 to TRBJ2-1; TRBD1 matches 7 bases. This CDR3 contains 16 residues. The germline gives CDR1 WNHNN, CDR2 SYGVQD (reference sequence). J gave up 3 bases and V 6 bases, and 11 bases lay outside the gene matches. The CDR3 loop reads CASSTRGGTFYNEQFF. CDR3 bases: TGCGCCAGCAGCACACGAGGGGGCACTTTCTACAATGAGCAGTTCTTC.

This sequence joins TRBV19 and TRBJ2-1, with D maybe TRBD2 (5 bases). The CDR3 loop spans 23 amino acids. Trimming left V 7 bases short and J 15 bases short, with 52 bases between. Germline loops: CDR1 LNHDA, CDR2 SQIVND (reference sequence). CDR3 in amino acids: CASMQRAYVDYNELELRSPPLFF. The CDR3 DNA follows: TGTGCCAGTATGCAGCGAGCGTATGTCGACTACAATGAGCTAGAACTAAGATCTCCACCGTTGTTCTTC.

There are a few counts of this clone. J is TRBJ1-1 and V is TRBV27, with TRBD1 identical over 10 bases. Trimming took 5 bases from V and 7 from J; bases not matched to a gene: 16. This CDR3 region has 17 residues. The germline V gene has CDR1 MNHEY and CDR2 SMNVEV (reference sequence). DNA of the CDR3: TGTGCCAGCAGTCTTCTACCCCGGACAGGGGGTGTAGGTGAAGCTTTCTTT. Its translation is CASSLLPRTGGVGEAFF.

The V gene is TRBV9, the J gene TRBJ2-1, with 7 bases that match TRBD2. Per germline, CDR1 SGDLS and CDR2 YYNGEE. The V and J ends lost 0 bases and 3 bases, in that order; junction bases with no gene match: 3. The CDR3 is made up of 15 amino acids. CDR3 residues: CASSVASGLYNEQFF. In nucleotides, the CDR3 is TGTGCCAGCAGCGTAGCTAGCGGACTCTACAATGAGCAGTTCTTC.

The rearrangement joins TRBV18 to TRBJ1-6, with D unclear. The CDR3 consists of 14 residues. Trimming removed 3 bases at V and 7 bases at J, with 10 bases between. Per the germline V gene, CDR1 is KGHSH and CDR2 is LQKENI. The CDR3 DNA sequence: TGTGCCAGCTCACCCGATGGGAGCAATTCACCCCTCCACTTT. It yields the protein CASSPDGSNSPLHF. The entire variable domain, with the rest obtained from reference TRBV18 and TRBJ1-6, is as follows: NAGVMQNPRHLVRRRGQEARLRCSPMKGHSHVYWYRQLPEEGLKFMVYLQKENIIDESGMPKERFSAEFPKEGPSILRIQQVVRGDSAAYFCASSPDGSNSPLHFGNGTRLTVT.

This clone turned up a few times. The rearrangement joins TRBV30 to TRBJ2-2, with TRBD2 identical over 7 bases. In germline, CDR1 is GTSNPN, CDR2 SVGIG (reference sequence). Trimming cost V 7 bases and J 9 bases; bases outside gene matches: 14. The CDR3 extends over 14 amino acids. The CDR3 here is CAFPPRGEGRELFF. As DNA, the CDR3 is TGTGCCTTCCCCCCCCGGGGGGAGGGCCGGGAGCTGTTTTTT.

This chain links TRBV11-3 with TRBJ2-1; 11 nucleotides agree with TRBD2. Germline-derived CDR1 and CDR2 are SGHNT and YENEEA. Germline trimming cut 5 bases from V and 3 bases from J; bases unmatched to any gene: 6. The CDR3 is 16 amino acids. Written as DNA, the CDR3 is TGTGCCAGCAGCCTCCGACTAGCGGGGTTCTACAATGAGCAGTTCTTC. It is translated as CASSLRLAGFYNEQFF.